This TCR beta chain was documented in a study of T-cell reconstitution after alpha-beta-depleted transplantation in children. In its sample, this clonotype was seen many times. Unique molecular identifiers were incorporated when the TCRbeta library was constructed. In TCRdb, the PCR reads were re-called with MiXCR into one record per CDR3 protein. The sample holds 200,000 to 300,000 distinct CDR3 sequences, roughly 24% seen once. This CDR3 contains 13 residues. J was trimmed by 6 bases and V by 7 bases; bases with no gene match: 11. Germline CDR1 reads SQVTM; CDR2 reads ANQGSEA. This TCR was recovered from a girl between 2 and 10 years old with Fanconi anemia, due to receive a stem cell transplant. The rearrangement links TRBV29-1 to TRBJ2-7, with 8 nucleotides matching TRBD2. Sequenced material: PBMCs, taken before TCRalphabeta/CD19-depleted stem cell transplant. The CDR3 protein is CSDSPGLECEQYF. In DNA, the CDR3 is TGCAGCGACTCCCCGGGACTAGAGTGCGAGCAGTACTTC.